A selection of T cell receptor beta chains follows, all from one sample in a study of spatial heterogeneity in lung cancer. TCRdb redid the calling of the 5' RACE reads with MiXCR, one entry per CDR3 protein. Of 50,000 to 75,000 distinct CDR3 sequences detected, approximately 6% appear once; the ten largest clones hold under 15%. Material: PBMCs, obtained at surgery. These receptors were obtained from a female donor with early-stage non-small cell lung cancer. The CDR3 runs from the conserved cysteine through the conserved F or W. A D gene is named only where the DNA matches it firmly. The size entry is marked missing in some rows and otherwise reads once, few, many or a size class.

j_call clone_size v_call d_call cdr3_nt cdr3_aa
TRBJ1-2 few TRBV12-3/TRBV12-4 . TGTGCCAGCAGATCGGAATCCGATGGCTACACCTTC CASRSESDGYTF
TRBJ2-5 . TRBV5-1 . TGCGCCAGCAGCTCGTTGTACCAAGAGACCCAGTACTTC CASSSLYQETQYF
TRBJ2-3 . TRBV5-5 TRBD2 TGTGCCACATTAGCGGGGGCCCTAGGGGCAGATACGCAGTATTTT CATLAGALGADTQYF
TRBJ2-3 . TRBV5-1 . TGCGCCAGCAATCCCGTCAGGGACGCAGATACGCAGTATTTT CASNPVRDADTQYF
TRBJ1-1 few TRBV6-5 . TGTGCCAGCAGGTTCCAAGGGAACACTGAAGCTTTCTTT CASRFQGNTEAFF
TRBJ2-3 . TRBV6-1 . TGTGCCAGCAGTGAAGCGGGGGGGCCGGAAGATACGCAGTATTTT CASSEAGGPEDTQYF
TRBJ1-2 . TRBV18 . TGTGCCAGCTCACCGACGGACGAAGCCCCCTATGGCTACACCTTC CASSPTDEAPYGYTF
TRBJ2-5 many TRBV6-6 TRBD2 TGTGCCACCAGGACTAGCGGGAGAGGAAGGCAAGAGACCCAGTACTTC CATRTSGRGRQETQYF
TRBJ2-2 . TRBV27 . TGTGCCAGCACCCGAAGGCAGGGTATGACCGGGGAGCTGTTTTTT CASTRRQGMTGELFF
TRBJ1-1 many TRBV5-1 TRBD1 TGCGCCAGCAGCTGGACAGGGCGTAATTTGGGAACTGAAGCTTTCTTT CASSWTGRNLGTEAFF
TRBJ2-3 . TRBV7-2 TRBD1 TGTGCCAGCAGCTTAGTGCAGGGGGTCGCAGATACGCAGTATTTT CASSLVQGVADTQYF
TRBJ2-3 . TRBV12-3/TRBV12-4 TRBD2 TGTGCCAGCAGTTTAGGGACTAGCGGGGGGGCCGCAGATACGCAGTATTTT CASSLGTSGGAADTQYF
TRBJ2-3 . TRBV29-1 TRBD2 TGCAGCGTCCCCCTGACTAGCACTAGCACAGATACGCAGTATTTT CSVPLTSTSTDTQYF
TRBJ1-1 many TRBV27 . TGTGCCAGCAGTTTCCGGACACCGACTGAAGCTTTCTTT CASSFRTPTEAFF
TRBJ1-2 many TRBV7-2 . TGTGCCAGCAGCTGGACAGAGTATGGCTACACCTTC CASSWTEYGYTF
TRBJ1-6 . TRBV7-2 . TGTGCCAGCAGCTTTCGTCCCGGGACATCCAGCTCCTATAATTCACCCCTCCACTTT CASSFRPGTSSSYNSPLHF
TRBJ1-1 many TRBV7-3 . TGTGCCAGCAGCGCCGGAGGGAGCGGCACTGAAGCTTTCTTT CASSAGGSGTEAFF
TRBJ1-2 few TRBV12-3/TRBV12-4 TRBD1 TGTGCCACTCGGACAGGATCATATGGCTACACCTTC CATRTGSYGYTF
TRBJ1-2 . TRBV2 . TGTGCCAGCAGTTGGGTTATAGGCTACACCTTC CASSWVIGYTF
TRBJ2-7 few TRBV6-5 TRBD1 TGTGCCAGCAGTTACTCGGGACAGGGTTCTTCCGAGCAGTACTTC CASSYSGQGSSEQYF
TRBJ2-3 few TRBV7-9 . TGTGCCAGCACGAGATATACGGCAGATACGCAGTATTTT CASTRYTADTQYF
TRBJ2-7 many TRBV27 . TGTGCCAGCAGTTTCCGACAAACTCCCTACGAGCAGTACTTC CASSFRQTPYEQYF
TRBJ1-6 . TRBV3-1 . TGTGCCAGCAGCCAAGGTCAACAGGGAAATTCACCCCTCCACTTT CASSQGQQGNSPLHF
TRBJ1-1 . TRBV10-3 TRBD1 TGTGCCATCAGTGATCGGGACAGGGGGAACACTGAAGCTTTCTTT CAISDRDRGNTEAFF
TRBJ2-7 many TRBV7-3 . TGTGCCAGCAGCTTAAATGGCGGCAGGGGATACGAGCAGTACTTC CASSLNGGRGYEQYF
TRBJ1-5 many TRBV3-1 TRBD1 TGTGCCAGCAGCCAAGCCCCAGGGGGCGGTCAGCCCCAGCATTTT CASSQAPGGGQPQHF
TRBJ1-2 . TRBV12-3/TRBV12-4 TRBD1 TGTGCCAGCAGCATGGGACAGGGGACCTATGGCTACACCTTC CASSMGQGTYGYTF
TRBJ2-3 . TRBV7-9 . TGTGCCAGCAGCTCCGACCTGGGGTACACAGATACGCAGTATTTT CASSSDLGYTDTQYF
TRBJ1-2 . TRBV19 . TGTGCCAGTAGCCCAAGCCCTTTACGTCGCTATGGCTACACCTTC CASSPSPLRRYGYTF
TRBJ2-1 few TRBV28 TRBD2 TGTGCCAGCATCGTTAGCGGGAGGGACAATGAGCAGTTCTTC CASIVSGRDNEQFF
TRBJ2-7 many TRBV20-1 TRBD2 TGCAGTGCTACACAGCGGGAGCTGTCTGAGCAGTACTTC CSATQRELSEQYF
TRBJ2-5 few TRBV5-1 . TGCGCCAGCAGCTTGGTAGACCCCGGGGAGGAGACCCAGTACTTC CASSLVDPGEETQYF
TRBJ1-6 many TRBV5-5 TRBD1 TGTGCCAGCAGCTTTTGGACAGGGGATAATTCACCCCTCCACTTT CASSFWTGDNSPLHF
TRBJ2-7 . TRBV15 . TGTGCCACCAGCAGAGATGCCAGCTACGAGCAGTACTTC CATSRDASYEQYF
TRBJ1-3 few TRBV6-6 TRBD1 TGTGCCACCACTCGCACAGGGGCAGGGTTTGCTGGAAACACCATATATTTT CATTRTGAGFAGNTIYF
TRBJ1-1 . TRBV7-8 . TGTGCCAGCAGCGTGAGTGAGAACACTGAAGCTTTCTTT CASSVSENTEAFF
TRBJ1-1 many TRBV7-2 . TGTGCCAGCAGCTTAGTCCCGGGGAACACTGAAGCTTTCTTT CASSLVPGNTEAFF
TRBJ1-2 many TRBV29-1 . TGCAGCGTTGGGGAAGCTAACTATGGCTACACCTTC CSVGEANYGYTF
TRBJ1-1 many TRBV28 . TGTGCCAGCAGTCCCCCCGGGACGGACACTGAAGCTTTCTTT CASSPPGTDTEAFF
TRBJ1-1 many TRBV20-1 . TGCAGTGCTAGCACAGGGTCTGATTTTTGGGACACTGAAGCTTTCTTT CSASTGSDFWDTEAFF
TRBJ2-5 many TRBV5-1 TRBD1 TGCGCCAGCAGCTGGGGAGACAGGGCCGGGGAGACCCAGTACTTC CASSWGDRAGETQYF
TRBJ1-1 . TRBV6-6 . TGTGCCAGCAGTTCTCCGACCGGGGGCACTGAAGCTTTCTTT CASSSPTGGTEAFF
TRBJ1-2 few TRBV5-1 . TGCGCCAGCAGCTTATCTACAGGGAATAACTATGGCTACACCTTC CASSLSTGNNYGYTF
TRBJ2-3 many TRBV12-3/TRBV12-4 . TGTGCCAGCATGGGGGCCGTGGATACGCAGTATTTT CASMGAVDTQYF
TRBJ1-2 many TRBV20-1 . TGCAGTGCTAGTCAGGGGTCTAACTATGGCTACACCTTC CSASQGSNYGYTF
TRBJ1-2 many TRBV4-1 . TGCGCCAGCAGCCAACAGGAAACTAACTATGGCTACACCTTC CASSQQETNYGYTF
TRBJ1-2 many TRBV12-3/TRBV12-4 . TGTGCCAGCAGTTTAGTGGTTGGGAACTATGGCTACACCTTC CASSLVVGNYGYTF
TRBJ2-5 . TRBV6-2/TRBV6-3 . TGTGCCAGCAGCGACACCAGGGGAACCGGAGAGACCCAGTACTTC CASSDTRGTGETQYF
TRBJ2-7 many TRBV28 . TGTGCCAGCAGTTACGGTCGTCCGGGCGAGCAGTACTTC CASSYGRPGEQYF
TRBJ1-1 many TRBV10-3 . TGTGCCATCAGTGAGGATAGGGTCAGCACTGAAGCTTTCTTT CAISEDRVSTEAFF
TRBJ1-4 many TRBV20-1 . TGCAGTGCCAAAGGGCAGGATGAAAAACTGTTTTTT CSAKGQDEKLFF
TRBJ2-1 many TRBV12-3/TRBV12-4 TRBD2 TGTGCCAGCAGCCCCGGGACTAGGGCAAACAATGAGCAGTTCTTC CASSPGTRANNEQFF
TRBJ1-6 . TRBV21-1 . TGTGCCAGCAGCAAAAGAAAGACAGGGGGCTCCTATAATTCAGCCCTCCACTTT CASSKRKTGGSYNSALHF
TRBJ2-3 many TRBV6-6 TRBD2 TGTGCCAGCCAAGCGGGAGGAACAGATACGCAGTATTTT CASQAGGTDTQYF